The TCR beta chain under discussion was sequenced for a study of blood T cell repertoires in COVID-19. Study-wide context: Samples representing acute and convalescent COVID-19 were sourced from the United States, Italy and Spain. Nucleic acid was either cDNA or gDNA, and it came from T cells, B-cell-depleted T cells, or PBMCs.

Patients from Seattle were sampled longitudinally, starting during active infection. TCRdb's table, derived via immunoSEQ multiplex PCR, lists solely in-frame clones and lacks some. The sample has a few hundred thousand clones, around 90% seen once. The receptor comes from a woman aged 40-49 years with COVID-19, enrolled during active disease. The specimen was peripheral blood.

The CDR3 loop reads CASSLTGGAHTEAFF. The CDR3, as DNA: TGTGCCAGCAGCCTAACAGGGGGGGCGCACACTGAAGCTTTCTTT. The chain combines TRBV14 with TRBJ1-1; 8 bases are a match to TRBD1. Germline trimming cut 4 bases from V and 3 bases from J; bases unmatched to any gene: 7. From germline, CDR1 is SGHDN and CDR2 FVKESK. The CDR3 runs 15 residues.